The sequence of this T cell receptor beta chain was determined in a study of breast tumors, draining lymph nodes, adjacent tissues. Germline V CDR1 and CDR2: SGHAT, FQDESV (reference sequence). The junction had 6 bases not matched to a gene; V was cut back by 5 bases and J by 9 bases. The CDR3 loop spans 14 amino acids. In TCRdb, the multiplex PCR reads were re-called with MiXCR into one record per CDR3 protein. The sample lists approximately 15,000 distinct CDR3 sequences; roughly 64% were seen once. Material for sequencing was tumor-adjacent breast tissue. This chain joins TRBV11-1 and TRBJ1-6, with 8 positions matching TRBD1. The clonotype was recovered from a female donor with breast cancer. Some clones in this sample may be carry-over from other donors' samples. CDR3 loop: CASSQYDRGSPLHF. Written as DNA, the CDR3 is TGTGCCAGCAGCCAATACGACAGGGGTTCACCCCTCCACTTT.